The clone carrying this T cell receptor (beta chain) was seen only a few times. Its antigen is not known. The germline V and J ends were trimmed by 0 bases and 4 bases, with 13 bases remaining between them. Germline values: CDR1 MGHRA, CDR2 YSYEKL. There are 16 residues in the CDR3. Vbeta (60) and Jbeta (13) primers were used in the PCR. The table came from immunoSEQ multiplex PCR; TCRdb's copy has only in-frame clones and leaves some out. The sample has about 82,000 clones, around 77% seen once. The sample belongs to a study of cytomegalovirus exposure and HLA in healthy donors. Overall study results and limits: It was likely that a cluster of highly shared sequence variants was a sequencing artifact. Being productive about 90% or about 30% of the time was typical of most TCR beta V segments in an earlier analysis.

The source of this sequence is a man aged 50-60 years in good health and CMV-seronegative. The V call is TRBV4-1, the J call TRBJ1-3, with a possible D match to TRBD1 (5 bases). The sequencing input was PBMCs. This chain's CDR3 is CASSQESVGLGNTIYF. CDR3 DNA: TGCGCCAGCAGCCAAGAATCCGTGGGGCTAGGAAACACCATATATTTT.